This paragraph covers one T cell receptor beta chain sequence. Its antigen is as yet unknown. Terminally differentiated effector memory CD45RA+ cells were excluded by CCR7 positive selection of CD45RO-negative cells. The sample originates from a study of shared clonotypes between healthy human individuals. Across the whole study: CD8 memory received one plate per donor, CD8 naive two, CD4 memory three and CD4 naive three.

The CDR3 runs 12 residues. The V gene's germline CDR1 is SEHNR and CDR2 FQNEAQ (reference sequence). V dropped 5 bases and J dropped 8 bases, with 12 bases sitting between them. Deep-level running was used for the assay. TCRdb's table, derived via immunoSEQ multiplex PCR, lists solely in-frame clones and lacks some. The sample includes about 2.1 million clones, over 85% of them seen just once. General observations from the study: Sampling was confined to blood; repertoires within tissues likely differ. Memory subsets generally showed lower estimated richness than naive subsets.

The chain carries TRBV7-9 and TRBJ1-2; D uncertain. This clonotype was sampled from a man between 18 and 35 years old in good health. Some clones in this sample may be carry-over from other donors' samples. Sequenced input: naive CD8+ T cells from PBMCs. The chain's CDR3 is CASSAIEEGYTF. Written as DNA, the CDR3 is TGTGCCAGCAGCGCAATTGAGGAGGGCTACACCTTC. Complete variable domain (other parts from reference TRBV7-9 and TRBJ1-2): DTGVSQNPRHKITKRGQNVTFRCDPISEHNRLYWYRQTLGQGPEFLTYFQNEAQLEKSRLLSDRFSAERPKGSFSTLEIQRTEQGDSAMYLCASSAIEEGYTFGSGTRLTVV.